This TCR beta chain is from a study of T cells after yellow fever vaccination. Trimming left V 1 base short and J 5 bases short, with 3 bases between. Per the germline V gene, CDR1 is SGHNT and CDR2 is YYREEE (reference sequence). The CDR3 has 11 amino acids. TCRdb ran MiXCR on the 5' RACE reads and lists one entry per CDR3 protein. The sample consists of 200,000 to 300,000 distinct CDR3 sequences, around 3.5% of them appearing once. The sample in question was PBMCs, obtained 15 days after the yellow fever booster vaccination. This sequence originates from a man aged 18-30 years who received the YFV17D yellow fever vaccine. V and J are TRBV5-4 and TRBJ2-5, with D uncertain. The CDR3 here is CASSLYETQYF. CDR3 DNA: TGTGCCAGCAGCTTGTACGAGACCCAGTACTTC.